The 8 T cell receptor beta chains below were found in one sample sequenced in a study of long-term antiretroviral therapy in people with HIV. With survey level as its setting, the immunoSEQ assay was v3.0. TCRdb's table, derived via immunoSEQ multiplex PCR, lists solely in-frame clones and lacks some. The sample lists approximately 34,000 clones, around 83% occurring once. Sequencing used unsorted PBMCs, obtained 1 year after starting antiretroviral therapy. The origin of the receptors is a man younger than 35 with HIV.

CDR3 coding DNA: TGTGCCAGCAGCCCTAGGGACAGGGGGACCTACGAGCAGTACTTC. This encodes CASSPRDRGTYEQYF. This chain joins TRBV11-2 and TRBJ2-7; TRBD1 agrees at 11 bases. The V gene's germline CDR1 is SGHAT and CDR2 FQNNGV. The CDR3 length is 15 residues. Trimming cost V 5 bases and J 2 bases; bases outside gene matches: 5.

The CDR3 here is CASSQKGTVERETQYF. In nucleotides, the CDR3 is TGTGCCAGCAGCCAAAAGGGGACTGTTGAGAGGGAGACCCAGTACTTC. The V gene is TRBV11-3, the J gene TRBJ2-5, with D tentatively TRBD2 (6 bases). The CDR3 is made up of 16 amino acids. With 5 bases removed from V and 5 bases from J, the gap between germline ends came to 21 bases. CDR1 and CDR2 from the germline V gene are SGHNT and YENEEA.

The chain employs TRBV5-4 and TRBJ2-3; D is undetermined. V was shortened by 0 bases and J by 6 bases, with 5 bases between the two germline ends. Germline V lookup: CDR1 SGHNT, CDR2 YYREEE (reference sequence). This CDR3 has 12 residues. The CDR3 sequence: CASSLEGDTQYF. The CDR3, as DNA: TGTGCCAGCAGCTTGGAAGGGGATACGCAGTATTTT.

The gene calls are TRBV4-1 and TRBJ1-4, with D possibly matching TRBD1 (5 bases). The germline CDR1 and CDR2 sequences are MGHRA and YSYEKL. The CDR3 sequence is 17 residues long. Trimming took 5 bases from V and 6 from J, leaving 22 bases between them. The CDR3 DNA follows: TGCGCCAGCAGCGGTGGCCCTATTTTGACAGCCCATGAAAAACTGTTTTTT. Translated: CASSGGPILTAHEKLFF.

The genes are TRBV6-5 and TRBJ2-7, with 10 bases matching TRBD2. This CDR3 spans 15 amino acids. V lost 5 bases and J lost 5; bases outside the gene matches: 9. Germline V gene lookup returns CDR1 MNHEY and CDR2 SVGAGI. In DNA form, the CDR3 reads TGTGCCAGCAGTCTCAGCGGGAGGGCCGGGGACGAGCAGTACTTC. Its protein is CASSLSGRAGDEQYF.

CDR3 region: CASSVVSDRGQREAFF. DNA of the CDR3: TGTGCCAGCAGTGTGGTTTCCGACAGGGGGCAGAGGGAAGCTTTCTTT. The chain joins TRBV25-1 to TRBJ1-1, with 10 bases identical to TRBD1. CDR3 length: 16 residues. Germline V gene data show CDR1 as MGHDK and CDR2 as SYGVNS. With 4 bases clipped from V and 8 bases from J, the junction kept 13 bases outside the gene matches.

The chain is built from TRBV19 and TRBJ2-7, with D unresolved. V shed 2 bases and J shed 4 bases, with 9 bases lying between them. Germline V gene lookup returns CDR1 LNHDA and CDR2 SQIVND (reference sequence). The CDR3 loop spans 13 amino acids. The CDR3 protein is CASSIRDTYEQYF. The CDR3 DNA sequence: TGTGCCAGTAGTATAAGAGACACTTACGAGCAGTACTTC.

The chain employs TRBV4-3 and TRBJ2-7; D not resolved. Between the trimmed V and J ends, which lost 4 bases and 5 bases, there was a span of 12 bases. Germline V gene data show CDR1 as LGHNA and CDR2 as YSLEER. There are 13 residues in the CDR3. The CDR3 DNA sequence: TGCGCCAGCAGCCTCCTAGGAGAGGACGAGCAGTACTTC. Translation gives CASSLLGEDEQYF.